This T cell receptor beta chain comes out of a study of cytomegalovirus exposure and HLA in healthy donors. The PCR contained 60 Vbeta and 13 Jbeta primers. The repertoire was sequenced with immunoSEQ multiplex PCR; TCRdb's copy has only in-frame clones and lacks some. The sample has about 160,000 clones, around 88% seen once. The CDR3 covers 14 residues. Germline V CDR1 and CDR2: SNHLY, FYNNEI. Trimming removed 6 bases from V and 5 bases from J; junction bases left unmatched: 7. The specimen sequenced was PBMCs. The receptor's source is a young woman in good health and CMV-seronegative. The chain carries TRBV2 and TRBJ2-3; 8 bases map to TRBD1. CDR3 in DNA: TGTGCCAGCAGCGCAATACAGGGGGTAGATACGCAGTATTTT. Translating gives CASSAIQGVDTQYF.